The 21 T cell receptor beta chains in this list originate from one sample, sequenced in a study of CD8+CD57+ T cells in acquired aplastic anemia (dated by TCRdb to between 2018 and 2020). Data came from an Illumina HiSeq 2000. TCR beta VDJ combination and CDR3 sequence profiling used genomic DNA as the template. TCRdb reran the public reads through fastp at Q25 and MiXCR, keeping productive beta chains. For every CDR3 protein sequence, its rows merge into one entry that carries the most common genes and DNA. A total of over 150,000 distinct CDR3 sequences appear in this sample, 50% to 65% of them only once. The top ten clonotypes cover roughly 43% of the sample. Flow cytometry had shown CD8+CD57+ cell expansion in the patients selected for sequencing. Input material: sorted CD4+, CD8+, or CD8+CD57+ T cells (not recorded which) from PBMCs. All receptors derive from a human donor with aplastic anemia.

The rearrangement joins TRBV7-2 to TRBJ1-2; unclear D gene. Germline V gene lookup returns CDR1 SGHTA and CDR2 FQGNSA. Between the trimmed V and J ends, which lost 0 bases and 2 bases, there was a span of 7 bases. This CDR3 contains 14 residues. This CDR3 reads CASSLAAENYGYTF. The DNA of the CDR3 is TGTGCCAGCAGCTTAGCAGCGGAGAACTATGGCTACACCTTC.

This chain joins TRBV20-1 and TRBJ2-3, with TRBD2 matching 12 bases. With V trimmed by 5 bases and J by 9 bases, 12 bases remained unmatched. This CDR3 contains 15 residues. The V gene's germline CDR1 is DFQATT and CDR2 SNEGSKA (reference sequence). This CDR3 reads CSASNLAGGAGTQYF. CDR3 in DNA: TGCAGTGCTTCAAACCTAGCGGGGGGGGCGGGGACGCAGTATTTT.

CDR3 coding DNA: TGTGCCAGCAAGTATAGCAATCAGCCCCAGCATTTT. Amino acids: CASKYSNQPQHF. The chain joins TRBV7-6 to TRBJ1-5; D gene uncertain. Trimming shortened V by 7 bases and J by 0 bases, and 4 bases separated the two germline ends. Germline CDR1 reads SGHVS; CDR2 reads FNYEAQ. The CDR3 is 12 amino acids.

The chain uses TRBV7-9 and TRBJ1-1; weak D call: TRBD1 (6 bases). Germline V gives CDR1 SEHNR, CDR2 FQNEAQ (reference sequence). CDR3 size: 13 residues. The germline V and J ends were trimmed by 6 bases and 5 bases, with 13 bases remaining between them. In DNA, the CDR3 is TGTGCCAGCAGAGGGTACAGGGTTACTGAAGCTTTCTTT. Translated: CASRGYRVTEAFF.

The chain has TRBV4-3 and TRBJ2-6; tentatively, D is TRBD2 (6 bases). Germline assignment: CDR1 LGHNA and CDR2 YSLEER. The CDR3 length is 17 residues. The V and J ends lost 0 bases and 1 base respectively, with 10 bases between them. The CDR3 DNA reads TGCGCCAGCAGCCAAGATACGGCGGGGTCTGGGGCCAACGTCCTGACTTTC. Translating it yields CASSQDTAGSGANVLTF.

The DNA for the CDR3 is TGCAGTGCCTCCTTGAGAGCCCACGCAGATACGCAGTATTTT. It encodes CSASLRAHADTQYF. The chain joins TRBV20-1 to TRBJ2-3; D is unresolved. The CDR3 is 14 amino acids. Trimming shortened V by 6 bases and J by 4 bases, and 17 bases separated the two germline ends. In germline, CDR1 is DFQATT, CDR2 SNEGSKA (reference sequence).

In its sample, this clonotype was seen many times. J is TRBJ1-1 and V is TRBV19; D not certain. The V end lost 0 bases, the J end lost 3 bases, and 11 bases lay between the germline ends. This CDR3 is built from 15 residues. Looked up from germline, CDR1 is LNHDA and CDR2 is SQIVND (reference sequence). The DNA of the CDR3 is TGTGCCAGTAGTATAGAAAGGGAAGTGGACACTGAAGCTTTCTTT. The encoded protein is CASSIEREVDTEAFF.

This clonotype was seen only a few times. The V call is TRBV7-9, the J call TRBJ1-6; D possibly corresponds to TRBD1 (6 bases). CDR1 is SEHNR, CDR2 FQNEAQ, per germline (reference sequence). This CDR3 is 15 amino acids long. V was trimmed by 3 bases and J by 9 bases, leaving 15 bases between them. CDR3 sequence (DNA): TGTGCCAGCAGCTTGGGGCAGGGGTTTATTTCACCCCTCCACTTT. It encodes CASSLGQGFISPLHF.

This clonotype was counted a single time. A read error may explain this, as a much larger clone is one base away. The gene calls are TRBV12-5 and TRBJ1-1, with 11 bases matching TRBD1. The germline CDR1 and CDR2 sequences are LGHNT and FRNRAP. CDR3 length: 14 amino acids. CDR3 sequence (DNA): TGTGCTAGTGGTATCGGGACAGGGGGGACTGAAGCTTCCTTT. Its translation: CASGIGTGGTEASF.

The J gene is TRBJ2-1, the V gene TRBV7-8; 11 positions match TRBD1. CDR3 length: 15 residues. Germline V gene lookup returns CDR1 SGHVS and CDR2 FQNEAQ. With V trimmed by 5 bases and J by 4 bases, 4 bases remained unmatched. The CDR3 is CASSQGTGGYNEQFF. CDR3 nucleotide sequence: TGTGCCAGCAGCCAAGGGACAGGGGGTTACAATGAGCAGTTCTTC.

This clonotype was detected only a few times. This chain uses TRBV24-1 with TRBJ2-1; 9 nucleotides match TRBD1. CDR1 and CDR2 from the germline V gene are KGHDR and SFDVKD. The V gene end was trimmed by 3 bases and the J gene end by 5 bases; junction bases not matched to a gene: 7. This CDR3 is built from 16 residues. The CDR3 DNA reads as TGTGCCACCAGTGATCCTCCGGGACAGGGCAACAATGAGCAGTTCTTC. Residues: CATSDPPGQGNNEQFF.

CDR3 in amino acids: CASSLKPAGRSKETQYF. CDR3 nucleotides: TGTGCCAGCAGCTTAAAACCCGCTGGACGGTCAAAAGAGACCCAGTACTTC. The chain has TRBV7-2 and TRBJ2-5; D ambiguous. V was pared by 2 bases and J by 3 bases, with 19 bases between. Germline V gene data show CDR1 as SGHTA and CDR2 as FQGNSA. This CDR3 has 17 residues.

In DNA form, the CDR3 reads TGTGCCAGTAGTATACGACCGGGACAGGGTTCGACCCAGTACTTC. Its translation: CASSIRPGQGSTQYF. The chain has TRBV19 and TRBJ2-5; 9 bases fit TRBD1. The CDR3 extends over 15 amino acids. Germline V gives CDR1 LNHDA, CDR2 SQIVND (reference sequence). V gave up 2 bases and J gave up 7 bases; unmatched junction bases: 8.

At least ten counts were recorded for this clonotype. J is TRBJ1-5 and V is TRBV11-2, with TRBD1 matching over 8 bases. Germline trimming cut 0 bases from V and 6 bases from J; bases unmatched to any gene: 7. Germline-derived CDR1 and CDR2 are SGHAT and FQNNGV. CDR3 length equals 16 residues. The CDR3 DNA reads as TGTGCCAGCAGCTTAGATGACGACAGGGGAGGTCAGCCCCAGCATTTT. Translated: CASSLDDDRGGQPQHF.

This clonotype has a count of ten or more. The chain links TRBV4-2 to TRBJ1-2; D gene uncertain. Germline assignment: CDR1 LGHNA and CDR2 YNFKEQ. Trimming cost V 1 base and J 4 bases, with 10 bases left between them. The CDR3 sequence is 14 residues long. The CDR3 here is CASSQVIGPYGYTF. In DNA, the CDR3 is TGTGCCAGCAGCCAAGTTATAGGACCCTATGGCTACACCTTC.

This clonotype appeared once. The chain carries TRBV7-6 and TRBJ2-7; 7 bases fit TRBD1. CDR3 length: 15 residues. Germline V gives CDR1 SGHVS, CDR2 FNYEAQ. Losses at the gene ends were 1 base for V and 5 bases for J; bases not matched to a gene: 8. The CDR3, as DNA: TGTGCCAGCAGCTTAGAATACGACAGGGTGGACGAGCAGTACTTC. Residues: CASSLEYDRVDEQYF.

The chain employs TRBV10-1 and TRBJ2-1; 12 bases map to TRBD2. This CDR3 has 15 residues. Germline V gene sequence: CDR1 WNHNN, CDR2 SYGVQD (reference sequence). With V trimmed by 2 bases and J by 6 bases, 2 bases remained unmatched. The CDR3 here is CASSERLAGANEQFF. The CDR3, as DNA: TGCGCCAGCAGTGAGAGACTAGCGGGGGCCAATGAGCAGTTCTTC.

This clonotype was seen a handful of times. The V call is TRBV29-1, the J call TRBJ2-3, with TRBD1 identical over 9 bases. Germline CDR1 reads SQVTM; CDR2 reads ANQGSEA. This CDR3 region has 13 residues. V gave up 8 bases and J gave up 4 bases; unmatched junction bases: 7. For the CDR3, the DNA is TGCAGCTTGGAACAGGGGGCCGCAGATACGCAGTATTTT. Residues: CSLEQGAADTQYF.

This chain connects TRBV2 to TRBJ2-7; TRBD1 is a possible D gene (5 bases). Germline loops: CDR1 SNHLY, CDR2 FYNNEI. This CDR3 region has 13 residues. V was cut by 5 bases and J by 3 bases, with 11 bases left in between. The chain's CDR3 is CASSLGADYEQYF. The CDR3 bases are TGTGCCAGCAGTTTAGGGGCAGACTACGAGCAGTACTTC. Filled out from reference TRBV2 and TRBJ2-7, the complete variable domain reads EPEVTQTPSHQVTQMGQEVILRCVPISNHLYFYWYRQILGQKVEFLVSFYNNEISEKSEIFDDQFSVERPDGSNFTLKIRSTKLEDSAMYFCASSLGADYEQYFGPGTRLTVT.

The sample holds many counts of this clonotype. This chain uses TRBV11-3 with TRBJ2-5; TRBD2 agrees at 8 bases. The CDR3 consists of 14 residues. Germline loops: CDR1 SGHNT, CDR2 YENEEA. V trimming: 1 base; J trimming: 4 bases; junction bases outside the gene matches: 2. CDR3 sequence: CASSLAGGGETQYF. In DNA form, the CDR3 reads TGTGCCAGCAGCTTAGCGGGAGGGGGAGAGACCCAGTACTTC.

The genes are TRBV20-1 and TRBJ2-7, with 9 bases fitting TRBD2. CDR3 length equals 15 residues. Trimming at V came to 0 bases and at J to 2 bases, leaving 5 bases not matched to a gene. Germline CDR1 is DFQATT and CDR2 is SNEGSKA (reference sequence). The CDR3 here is CSARELAGSTYEQYF. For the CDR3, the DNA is TGCAGTGCTAGAGAGCTAGCGGGAAGCACCTACGAGCAGTACTTC.